The present entry profiles one T cell receptor beta chain with its context. The sample originates from a study of blood T cell repertoires in COVID-19. V shed 8 bases and J 6 bases; nucleotides not matched to a gene: 10. This CDR3 spans 14 amino acids. The germline V gene has CDR1 MNHEY and CDR2 SVGAGI. Sequencing was performed with immunoSEQ multiplex PCR; in TCRdb, only in-frame clones are kept and a portion is missing. This table has around 58,000 clones, over 80% appearing once. The source is a woman in her sixties with active or convalescent COVID-19. Sequenced sample: peripheral blood. The genes are TRBV6-5 and TRBJ2-1; 7 bases agree with TRBD2. Here the CDR3 DNA reads TGTGCCAGCGGACGGTCTTGGGGGGGCAATGAGCAGTTCTTC. Protein sequence: CASGRSWGGNEQFF.